Sequencing of this T cell receptor (beta chain) was carried out in a study of control samples from healthy donors and cancer patients. Sequenced by immunoSEQ multiplex PCR; TCRdb stores in-frame clones only, minus some. The repertoire includes about 110,000 clones, approximately 82% of them detected once, and about 5.9% sits in the top ten. V shed 4 bases, J shed 4 bases, and the junction held 7 bases outside the gene matches. Germline loops: CDR1 SEHNR, CDR2 FQNEAQ (reference sequence). The CDR3 has 15 residues. The chain employs TRBV7-9 and TRBJ2-5, with 9 bases lining up with TRBD1. The sequence derives from a man aged 18 to 29 in good health. Sequenced: blood. The CDR3 here is CASSSPPDRGETQYF. The CDR3 region has the DNA TGTGCCAGCAGCTCACCCCCGGACAGGGGAGAGACCCAGTACTTC.